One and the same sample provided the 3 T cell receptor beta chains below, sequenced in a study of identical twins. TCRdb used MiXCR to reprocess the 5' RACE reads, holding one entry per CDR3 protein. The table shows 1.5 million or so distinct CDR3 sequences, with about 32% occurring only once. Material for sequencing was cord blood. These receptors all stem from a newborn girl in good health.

The DNA for the CDR3 is TGTGCCAGCAGCCAAGCGGGGGCCCCAGATACGCAGTATTTT. As protein: CASSQAGAPDTQYF. The genes are TRBV14 and TRBJ2-3; D possibly uses TRBD1 or TRBD2 (6 bases each). V was shortened by 1 base and J by 4 bases, with 9 bases between the two germline ends. Germline assignment: CDR1 SGHDN and CDR2 FVKESK. This CDR3 comprises 14 residues.

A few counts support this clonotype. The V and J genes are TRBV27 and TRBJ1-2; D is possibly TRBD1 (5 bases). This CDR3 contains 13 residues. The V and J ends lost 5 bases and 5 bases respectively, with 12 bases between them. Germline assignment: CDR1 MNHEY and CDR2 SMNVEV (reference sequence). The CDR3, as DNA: TGTGCCAGCAGTCCCGACAGACGTTATGGCTACACCTTC. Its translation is CASSPDRRYGYTF.

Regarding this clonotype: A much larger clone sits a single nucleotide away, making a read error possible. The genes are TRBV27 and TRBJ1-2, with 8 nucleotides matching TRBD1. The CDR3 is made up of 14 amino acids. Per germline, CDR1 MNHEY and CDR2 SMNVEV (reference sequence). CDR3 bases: TGTGCCAGCAGTTTTGGACAGGGCGGCTATGGCTCCACCTTC. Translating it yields CASSFGQGGYGSTF.